This TCR beta chain was captured by sequencing in a study of blood T cells in healthy people across ages. Primers used in a second PCR of about 7 to 12 cycles were a sample-barcoded 5' primer and a J-beta primer mix. Each CDR3 protein gets one entry after TCRdb re-called the 5' RACE reads with MiXCR. The table has approximately 1.5 million distinct CDR3 sequences, about 42% seen once. The CDR3 contains 14 residues. The germline V gene encodes CDR1 SGHVS and CDR2 FNYEAQ. The rearrangement uses TRBV7-6 and TRBJ2-4; the D gene could be TRBD1 or TRBD2 (5 bases each). The J call may be mistaken, given a closer DNA end match to TRBJ2-5. The source of this sequence is a woman aged 18-29 years in good health. The sequencing sample was made of blood. For the CDR3, the DNA is TGTGCCAGCAGCTTAGAAGGGGAGCAAGAGACCCAGTACTTC. Translating gives CASSLEGEQETQYF.